Below, 10 T cell receptor beta chains from the same sample are listed, as sequenced in a study of CD8 T cells in Susac syndrome. RNA was extracted with the RNeasy kit, and a quantity of about 0.45 to 1 ug was reverse transcribed using random hexamers. TCRdb re-called the immunoSEQ multiplex PCR reads through MiXCR, storing one row per CDR3 protein. The data show 100,000 to 150,000 distinct CDR3 sequences, more than 90% seen once. The source material was CD8+ T cells from PBMCs. The receptors stem from a human donor with Susac syndrome.

This sequence joins TRBV6-5 and TRBJ1-5; D gene unclear. Germline CDR1 reads MNHEY; CDR2 reads SVGAGI. This CDR3 is 14 amino acids long. Between the trimmed V and J ends, which lost 5 bases and 0 bases, there was a span of 8 bases. The CDR3 DNA sequence: TGTGCCAGCAGTCGGGGTCATAGCAATCAGCCCCAGCATTTT. Amino acid sequence: CASSRGHSNQPQHF.

This chain joins TRBV7-9 and TRBJ2-2, with D possibly being TRBD2 (6 bases). This CDR3 is 15 amino acids long. The ends were cut back, 4 bases at V and 5 bases at J, with 14 bases in the middle. CDR1 and CDR2 (germline): SEHNR, FQNEAQ (reference sequence). This chain's CDR3 is CASSSRDSVTGELFF. Here the CDR3 DNA reads TGTGCCAGCAGCTCCCGGGACTCCGTAACCGGGGAGCTGTTTTTT.

This chain connects TRBV20-1 to TRBJ2-4; D is tentatively TRBD1 or TRBD2 (5 bases each). Trimming stripped 4 bases from V and 7 bases from J, with 20 bases between. Germline-derived CDR1 and CDR2 are DFQATT and SNEGSKA (reference sequence). This CDR3 region has 15 residues. CDR3 residues: CSAMPVGQGGNIQYF. CDR3 bases: TGCAGTGCTATGCCCGTGGGGCAGGGCGGGAACATTCAGTACTTC.

V gene TRBV12-5 combines with J gene TRBJ1-1, with 7 bases aligning to TRBD1. V was pared by 6 bases and J by 1 base, with 8 bases of the junction left unmatched. The CDR3 is 15 amino acids. The germline CDR1 and CDR2 sequences are LGHNT and FRNRAP. DNA of the CDR3: TGTGCTAGTGGCACCCAGGGGGGGACGAACACTGAAGCTTTCTTT. It specifies CASGTQGGTNTEAFF. The complete variable domain, with remaining parts taken from reference TRBV12-5 and TRBJ1-1, reads DARVTQTPRHKVTEMGQEVTMRCQPILGHNTVFWYRQTMMQGLELLAYFRNRAPLDDSGMPKDRFSAEMPDATLATLKIQPSEPRDSAVYFCASGTQGGTNTEAFFGQGTRLTVV.

The rearrangement uses TRBV19 and TRBJ2-6; D is perhaps TRBD2 (5 bases). Germline V gene lookup returns CDR1 LNHDA and CDR2 SQIVND (reference sequence). V lost 0 bases and J 0 bases, leaving 6 bases between the germline ends. This CDR3 is built from 16 residues. CDR3 region: CASSIDGSSGANVLTF. The CDR3 DNA reads TGTGCCAGTAGTATAGATGGGAGCTCTGGGGCCAACGTCCTGACTTTC.

V gene TRBV2 combines with J gene TRBJ2-7, with D uncertain. Trimming left V 3 bases short and J 0 bases short, with 9 bases between. This CDR3 is built from 14 residues. Germline CDR1 reads SNHLY; CDR2 reads FYNNEI. CDR3 amino acids: CASSDSVFSYEQYF. CDR3 coding DNA: TGTGCCAGCAGTGACTCCGTTTTCTCCTACGAGCAGTACTTC.

V and J are TRBV11-2 and TRBJ1-2, with D unresolved. Germline CDR1 is SGHAT and CDR2 is FQNNGV. This CDR3 contains 13 residues. The V end was cut by 1 base, the J end by 5 bases, with 8 bases between. Written as DNA, the CDR3 is TGTGCCAGCAGCTTAGGTCTGGAATATGGCTACACCTTC. The encoded protein is CASSLGLEYGYTF.

V is TRBV27 and J is TRBJ2-7; D may be TRBD2 (5 bases). The V and J ends lost 5 bases and 2 bases respectively, with 19 bases between them. CDR3 length: 16 amino acids. Germline lookup yields CDR1 MNHEY and CDR2 SMNVEV (reference sequence). The CDR3 DNA follows: TGTGCCAGCAGTCTGAACAGCGACTACTCCACCTACGAGCAGTACTTC. This gives the protein CASSLNSDYSTYEQYF.

V usage is TRBV12-5 and J usage is TRBJ2-7, with D maybe TRBD2 (6 bases). Germline assignment: CDR1 LGHNT and CDR2 FRNRAP. V was cut by 5 bases and J by 3 bases, with 20 bases left in between. CDR3 length: 16 residues. The CDR3 spells CASGPEAPRGIYEQYF. DNA for the CDR3: TGTGCTAGTGGTCCGGAGGCCCCCCGGGGGATCTACGAGCAGTACTTC.

This chain connects TRBV27 to TRBJ2-7, with 7 bases lining up with TRBD1. The CDR3 contains 15 residues. Germline values: CDR1 MNHEY, CDR2 SMNVEV (reference sequence). Trimming removed 3 bases from V and 1 base from J; junction bases left unmatched: 6. This chain's CDR3 is CASSLTGWGSYEQYF. The DNA of the CDR3 is TGTGCCAGCAGTTTGACAGGGTGGGGGTCCTACGAGCAGTACTTC.